Each of the 30 T cell receptor beta chains below was sequenced from the same sample in a study of CD8+CD57+ T cells in acquired aplastic anemia. According to the study, genomic DNA was the template for TCR beta VDJ and CDR3 profiling. From the reads, TCRdb called clonotypes with MiXCR, one entry per CDR3 protein. The table lists about 160,000 distinct CDR3 sequences, about 45% of them singletons, with 3.2% in the top ten. By flow cytometry, patients selected for sequencing had shown an expansion of CD8+CD57+ cells. The sequenced sample was sorted CD4+, CD8+, or CD8+CD57+ T cells (not recorded which) from PBMCs. The source is a human donor with aplastic anemia.

The chain is built from TRBV20-1 and TRBJ1-5, with D possibly matching TRBD1 (5 bases). V was shortened by 3 bases and J by 4 bases, with 7 bases between the two germline ends. CDR1 is DFQATT, CDR2 SNEGSKA, per germline (reference sequence). CDR3 length: 12 residues. For the CDR3, the DNA is TGCAGTGCTAGGTGGGGGAATCAGCCCCAGCATTTT. Encoded protein: CSARWGNQPQHF.

V is TRBV20-1 and J is TRBJ2-7; a weak D match, TRBD1 (5 bases). Per germline, CDR1 DFQATT and CDR2 SNEGSKA (reference sequence). The V end was cut by 3 bases, the J end by 1 base, with 10 bases between. The CDR3 is 13 residues long. For the CDR3, the DNA is TGCAGTGCTAGTGGAGACAGTTCCTACGAGCAGTACGTC. This translates into CSASGDSSYEQYV.

In its sample, this clonotype was seen many times. The chain uses TRBV9 and TRBJ2-2; 11 bases align to TRBD1. From germline, CDR1 is SGDLS and CDR2 YYNGEE. J was trimmed by 4 bases and V by 1 base; bases with no gene match: 3. CDR3 size: 16 residues. CDR3 residues: CASSVRTGGVTGELFF. The DNA of the CDR3 is TGTGCCAGCAGCGTACGGACAGGGGGCGTCACCGGGGAGCTGTTTTTT.

This rearrangement joins TRBV29-1 to TRBJ1-1, with 11 bases fitting TRBD1. Germline V CDR1 and CDR2: SQVTM, ANQGSEA. The CDR3 has 14 residues. Unmatched junction bases numbered 3, after V lost 5 bases and J lost 1 base. The CDR3 loop is CSVSGTGGNTEAFF. DNA of the CDR3: TGCAGCGTTTCCGGGACAGGGGGGAACACTGAAGCTTTCTTT.

A remark on this clonotype: This clone may be a read error of a much larger clone one base away. The chain links TRBV6-1 to TRBJ1-1; D is uncertain. Trimming took off 8 bases at V and 7 bases at J, with 20 bases between the two ends. Germline loops: CDR1 MNHNS, CDR2 SASEGT. This CDR3 contains 14 residues. CDR3 in DNA: TGTGCCAGCCAGCTTTCTCTATCGGGCATTGAAGCTTTCTTT. As protein: CASQLSLSGIEAFF.

The chain is built from TRBV7-9 and TRBJ1-2, with D maybe TRBD1 (6 bases). V was cut by 4 bases and J by 12 bases, with 15 bases left in between. The CDR3 has 12 amino acids. Germline V gives CDR1 SEHNR, CDR2 FQNEAQ (reference sequence). The CDR3 sequence: CASSSGQTGDTF. The CDR3 DNA is TGTGCCAGCAGCTCCGGACAGACGGGTGACACCTTC.

V gene TRBV5-1 combines with J gene TRBJ2-7; 7 nucleotides agree with TRBD1. Unmatched junction bases numbered 12, after V lost 5 bases and J lost 4 bases. The CDR3 loop spans 15 amino acids. Looked up from germline, CDR1 is SGHRS and CDR2 is YFSETQ. CDR3 bases: TGCGCCAGCAGAGCGTCGGGGACAGTGAGTTACGAGCAGTACTTC. Translation: CASRASGTVSYEQYF.

The rearrangement joins TRBV19 to TRBJ2-2; a possible D gene is TRBD2 (5 bases). Germline V gives CDR1 LNHDA, CDR2 SQIVND (reference sequence). The V and J ends lost 4 bases and 7 bases respectively, with 13 bases between them. The CDR3 totals 14 residues. CDR3 region: CASSSLGGGGELFF. The CDR3 DNA follows: TGTGCCAGTAGTAGCCTAGGAGGTGGCGGGGAGCTGTTTTTT. Full variable domain (rest looked up from reference TRBV19 and TRBJ2-2): DGGITQSPKYLFRKEGQNVTLSCEQNLNHDAMYWYRQDPGQGLRLIYYSQIVNDFQKGDIAEGYSVSREKKESFPLTVTSAQKNPTAFYLCASSSLGGGGELFFGEGSRLTVL.

Notes on this clonotype: Just one base apart from a much larger clone, this may be a read error. V and J are TRBV12-3 or TRBV12-4 and TRBJ2-6, with TRBD1 identical over 7 bases. The CDR3 length is 17 residues. The CDR3 DNA is TGTGCCAGCAGTCAATGGACAGGCGGTTCTGGGGCCAGCGTCCTGACTTTC. This encodes CASSQWTGGSGASVLTF.

In this sample, this clonotype turned up many times. J is TRBJ2-2 and V is TRBV19, with unresolved D. CDR1 LNHDA and CDR2 SQIVND come from the germline V gene (reference sequence). The CDR3 has 15 residues. Deletions cut 0 bases from V and 11 bases from J, with 16 bases between. The CDR3 here is CASSIEVNSRTELFF. In nucleotides, the CDR3 is TGTGCCAGTAGTATAGAGGTGAACTCCCGCACAGAGCTGTTTTTT.

This clonotype was observed a handful of times. This chain's CDR3 is CASSILGHSSGNTIYF. Written as DNA, the CDR3 is TGTGCCAGCAGCATATTGGGACATTCCTCTGGAAACACCATATATTTT. The genes are TRBV6-1 and TRBJ1-3; perhaps TRBD1 as D (6 bases). The CDR3 is 16 amino acids. CDR1 is MNHNS, CDR2 SASEGT, per germline. Trimming stripped 6 bases from V and 0 bases from J, with 15 bases between.

This clonotype was found many times. The chain carries TRBV19 and TRBJ2-2; weak D call: TRBD1 (5 bases). V was shortened by 5 bases and J by 4 bases, with 11 bases between the two germline ends. There are 14 residues in the CDR3. Germline lookup yields CDR1 LNHDA and CDR2 SQIVND (reference sequence). CDR3 amino acids: CASSPQGGTGELFF. CDR3 nucleotide sequence: TGTGCCAGTAGTCCCCAGGGTGGCACCGGGGAGCTGTTTTTT.

The chain carries TRBV2 and TRBJ1-1; unclear D gene. The CDR3 contains 16 residues. Trimming removed 2 bases from V and 2 bases from J, with 15 bases in between. Germline V gene sequence: CDR1 SNHLY, CDR2 FYNNEI. CDR3 residues: CASSERLQEINTEAFF. The CDR3 DNA sequence: TGTGCCAGCAGTGAACGGCTCCAGGAGATTAACACTGAAGCTTTCTTT.

V usage is TRBV20-1 and J usage is TRBJ1-1; unclear D gene. Germline CDR1 and CDR2: DFQATT and SNEGSKA (reference sequence). The CDR3 runs to 13 residues. V lost 3 bases and J 4 bases, leaving 12 bases between the germline ends. DNA for the CDR3: TGCAGTGCTAGGGTTGGGGTGGGCACTGAAGCTTTCTTT. As protein: CSARVGVGTEAFF.

This clonotype came up many times. The chain combines TRBV6-2 or TRBV6-3 with TRBJ1-5, with no clear D. V was shortened by 0 bases and J by 3 bases, with 9 bases between the two germline ends. Germline V gene lookup returns CDR1 MNHEY and CDR2 SVGEGT. The CDR3 runs 15 residues. The CDR3: CASSYSRENNQPQHF. The CDR3 coding sequence is TGTGCCAGCAGTTACTCGAGGGAAAACAATCAGCCCCAGCATTTT.

J is TRBJ1-2 and V is TRBV30, with D uncertain. Trimming pared 1 base from V and 6 bases from J, leaving 9 bases between. CDR3 length: 12 amino acids. Germline loops: CDR1 GTSNPN, CDR2 SVGIG (reference sequence). CDR3 coding DNA: TGTGCCTGGAGTGGGGTGAGGGATGGCTACACCTTC. Translating it yields CAWSGVRDGYTF.

Only one count was recorded for this clonotype. V and J are TRBV5-1 and TRBJ2-7, with 11 bases fitting TRBD1. From germline, CDR1 is SGHRS and CDR2 YFSETQ. V dropped 4 bases and J dropped 2; count of bases not matched to a gene: 2. CDR3 length equals 14 residues. CDR3 protein: CASSVGQGAYEQYF. CDR3 coding DNA: TGCGCCAGCAGCGTGGGACAGGGGGCCTACGAGCAGTACTTC. Complete variable domain (other parts from reference TRBV5-1 and TRBJ2-7): KAGVTQTPRYLIKTRGQQVTLSCSPISGHRSVSWYQQTPGQGLQFLFEYFSETQRNKGNFPGRFSGRQFSNSRSEMNVSTLELGDSALYLCASSVGQGAYEQYFGPGTRLTVT.

This clonotype came up many times. The chain links TRBV20-1 to TRBJ2-3; D possibly uses TRBD1 or TRBD2 (6 bases each). CDR1 and CDR2 from the germline V gene are DFQATT and SNEGSKA (reference sequence). The germline V and J ends were trimmed by 2 bases and 2 bases, with 17 bases remaining between them. This CDR3 has 16 amino acids. Here the CDR3 reads CSARSLGGQPTDTQYF. For the CDR3, the DNA is TGCAGTGCTAGATCCTTGGGGGGACAACCCACAGATACGCAGTATTTT.

The gene calls are TRBV3-1 and TRBJ2-3, with TRBD2 as a possible D gene (6 bases). The CDR3 is 17 amino acids. CDR1 and CDR2 from the germline V gene are LGHDT and YNNKEL (reference sequence). V shed 1 base and J shed 4 bases, with 18 bases lying between them. CDR3 nucleotide sequence: TGTGCCAGCAGCCAAGCCCCGGGGGTACGTGGGGCAGATACGCAGTATTTT. Protein sequence: CASSQAPGVRGADTQYF.

This clonotype was seen a handful of times. An end of the junction does not agree with germline; a read error may underlie this. This sequence joins TRBV24-1 and TRBJ1-2; 8 bases map to TRBD1. CDR3 length: 12 amino acids. CDR1 and CDR2 from the germline V gene are KGHDR and SFDVKD. As DNA, the CDR3 is TGTGCTACCAGTGATGGGACAGGCGGCTACACCTTC. It translates to CATSDGTGGYTF.

The rearrangement joins TRBV19 to TRBJ2-3; tentatively, D is TRBD2 (5 bases). The ends were cut back, 5 bases at V and 6 bases at J, with 9 bases in the middle. This CDR3 is 12 amino acids long. From germline, CDR1 is LNHDA and CDR2 SQIVND (reference sequence). The CDR3 here is CASSDRGDTQYF. For the CDR3, the DNA is TGTGCCAGTAGTGATCGCGGGGATACGCAGTATTTT.

This clonotype has only one observation. As the CDR3 is not closed by the conserved phenylalanine or tryptophan, this likely results from a read error. This sequence joins TRBV20-1 and TRBJ2-7; 9 positions agree with TRBD1. Germline V gene lookup returns CDR1 DFQATT and CDR2 SNEGSKA (reference sequence). The CDR3 is 14 amino acids. The V gene end was trimmed by 6 bases and the J gene end by 4 bases; junction bases not matched to a gene: 10. The CDR3 loop is CSARDGTGRYEQYA. DNA of the CDR3: TGCAGTGCCCGGGACGGGACAGGGAGGTACGAGCAGTACGCC.

This clonotype was detected many times. V gene TRBV5-6 combines with J gene TRBJ2-3; TRBD2 agrees at 15 bases. Germline V gives CDR1 SGHDT, CDR2 YYEEEE. The CDR3 runs 16 residues. Trimming took 4 bases from V and 7 from J; bases not matched to a gene: 7. CDR3 residues: CASSARTSGGAYTQYF. CDR3 coding DNA: TGTGCCAGCAGCGCCCGGACTAGCGGGGGGGCATATACGCAGTATTTT.

Ten or more counts support this clonotype. This chain links TRBV6-4 with TRBJ1-2; D remains unclear. V shed 2 bases and J shed 3 bases, with 19 bases lying between them. In germline, CDR1 is MRHNA, CDR2 SNTAGT. This CDR3 comprises 17 residues. The CDR3 here is CASSDKVVGRFDYGYTF. The CDR3, as DNA: TGTGCCAGCAGTGACAAGGTCGTAGGCCGCTTTGACTATGGCTACACCTTC.

As concerns this clonotype: No conserved phenylalanine or tryptophan ends this CDR3, so it is likely a read error. The chain recombines TRBV11-3 with TRBJ1-1; the D is unclear. There are 16 residues in the CDR3. V was clipped by 0 bases and J by 6 bases, with 17 bases between them. Germline V gene sequence: CDR1 SGHNT, CDR2 YENEEA. Here the CDR3 DNA reads TGTGCCAGCAGCTTAGAAGGGCCAGGTATGAGGGCTGAAGCTTTCCTT. Translated: CASSLEGPGMRAEAFL.

This chain joins TRBV5-4 and TRBJ2-3; weak D call: TRBD2 (7 bases). V lost 2 bases to trimming and J lost 4 bases, with 14 bases between them. This CDR3 is 15 amino acids long. Germline V CDR1 and CDR2: SGHNT, YYREEE (reference sequence). CDR3 sequence (DNA): TGTGCCAGCAGCTTAGGGGGGGCCACGTCAGATACGCAGTATTTT. It encodes CASSLGGATSDTQYF.

This clonotype was counted between two and nine times. V gene TRBV20-1 combines with J gene TRBJ2-7; 10 bases line up with TRBD1. This CDR3 has 14 residues. Trimming removed 6 bases from V and 5 bases from J; junction bases left unmatched: 10. Per germline, CDR1 DFQATT and CDR2 SNEGSKA (reference sequence). CDR3 DNA: TGCAGTGCCCATACCGGGACAGGGGCTAACGAGCAGTACTTC. The encoded protein is CSAHTGTGANEQYF.

At least ten counts were recorded for this clonotype. This chain uses TRBV20-1 with TRBJ1-5, with D uncertain. This CDR3 comprises 13 residues. CDR1 and CDR2 (germline): DFQATT, SNEGSKA (reference sequence). V was shortened by 7 bases and J by 7 bases, with 17 bases between the two germline ends. CDR3 residues: CSVKDPIGQPQHF. The CDR3 DNA sequence: TGCAGTGTTAAGGACCCAATCGGGCAGCCCCAGCATTTT.

The V gene is TRBV7-9, the J gene TRBJ1-1; D gene uncertain. The V and J ends lost 1 base and 3 bases respectively, with 12 bases between them. The V gene's germline CDR1 is SEHNR and CDR2 FQNEAQ (reference sequence). The CDR3 length is 15 residues. CDR3 loop: CASSLVDGRDTEAFF. CDR3 in DNA: TGTGCCAGCAGCTTAGTCGACGGCAGAGACACTGAAGCTTTCTTT.

The table lists this clonotype with many counts. V and J are TRBV13 and TRBJ2-3; TRBD2 aligns across 8 bases. V gave up 7 bases and J gave up 2 bases; unmatched junction bases: 11. CDR3 length: 16 amino acids. From germline, CDR1 is PRHDT and CDR2 FYEKMQ (reference sequence). The CDR3, as DNA: TGTGCCAGCACCACCCGGCATAGCGGGACCACAGATACGCAGTATTTT. Its protein is CASTTRHSGTTDTQYF.